These 32 T cell receptor beta chains were sequenced from one sample in a study of siplizumab effects on memory and regulatory T cells. The assay was immunoSEQ multiplex PCR, and TCRdb's table has in-frame clones only and misses some. There are roughly 100,000 clones in the sample; about 93% occur only once, and approximately 0.6% lies in the top ten. The sample taken for sequencing was Tregs sorted from blood. The receptors stem from a human donor in good health.

CDR3 residues: CASSLIVGVPGGELFF. CDR3 coding DNA: TGCGCCAGCAGCTTGATCGTCGGGGTCCCCGGCGGGGAGCTGTTTTTT. The chain is built from TRBV5-1 and TRBJ2-2; tentatively, D is TRBD2 (5 bases). The V end was cut by 1 base, the J end by 7 bases, with 17 bases between. CDR1 and CDR2 (germline): SGHRS, YFSETQ. This CDR3 region has 16 residues.

The J gene is TRBJ2-1, the V gene TRBV12-5; D is uncertain. Germline CDR1 LGHNT, CDR2 FRNRAP. The CDR3 is 12 residues long. With 0 bases removed from V and 10 bases from J, the gap between germline ends came to 7 bases. CDR3: CASGLVHSEQFF. Written as DNA, the CDR3 is TGTGCTAGTGGTTTGGTACATTCCGAGCAGTTCTTC.

V and J are TRBV2 and TRBJ2-7; maybe TRBD2 (6 bases). The germline V gene has CDR1 SNHLY and CDR2 FYNNEI. Trimming shortened V by 5 bases and J by 2 bases, and 16 bases separated the two germline ends. The CDR3 spans 15 residues. The DNA for the CDR3 is TGTGCCAGCAGTCCCCAGTTAGCGGTAACCTACGAGCAGTACTTC. It translates to CASSPQLAVTYEQYF.

The chain employs TRBV5-1 and TRBJ2-1; TRBD2 agrees at 11 bases. Germline trimming cut 1 base from V and 0 bases from J; bases unmatched to any gene: 6. The CDR3 extends over 18 amino acids. Germline V gene data show CDR1 as SGHRS and CDR2 as YFSETQ. CDR3 DNA sequence: TGCGCCAGCAGCTTGAATAGCGGGGGGGTGAGCTCCTACAATGAGCAGTTCTTC. Amino acids: CASSLNSGGVSSYNEQFF.

The DNA of the CDR3 is TGTGCCAGCAGCGGCCACTTCTCTGGAAACACCATATATTTT. Residues: CASSGHFSGNTIYF. This chain connects TRBV9 to TRBJ1-3; D unclear. Looked up from germline, CDR1 is SGDLS and CDR2 is YYNGEE. V lost 3 bases and J 0 bases, leaving 7 bases between the germline ends. There are 14 residues in the CDR3.

The chain carries TRBV18 and TRBJ2-7; no firm D call. Between the trimmed V and J ends, which lost 3 bases and 3 bases, there was a span of 12 bases. Germline V gene lookup returns CDR1 KGHSH and CDR2 LQKENI. The CDR3 totals 14 residues. The CDR3 sequence: CASSPTGPDYEQYF. Written as DNA, the CDR3 is TGTGCCAGCTCACCGACCGGGCCGGACTACGAGCAGTACTTC.

The rearrangement links TRBV10-3 to TRBJ1-1, with D unclear. Germline V gives CDR1 ENHRY, CDR2 SYGVKD. Trimming took off 5 bases at V and 1 base at J, with 14 bases between the two ends. The CDR3 runs 15 residues. The CDR3 coding sequence is TGTGCCATCAGTCTTGGGGTGCCACCGAACACTGAAGCTTTCTTT. Translated: CAISLGVPPNTEAFF.

The gene calls are TRBV5-1 and TRBJ2-3; D tentatively reads TRBD1 or TRBD2 (6 bases each). The V end was cut by 7 bases, the J end by 2 bases, with 8 bases between. Germline loops: CDR1 SGHRS, CDR2 YFSETQ. The CDR3 length is 12 residues. The CDR3 DNA follows: TGCGCCAGCGGGGGGCCCACAGATACGCAGTATTTT. Its protein product is CASGGPTDTQYF.

Remarks on this clone: One end of the junction does not line up with germline, which may come from a read error. The rearrangement joins TRBV7-7 to TRBJ2-7, with D possibly being TRBD2 (6 bases). Germline V gives CDR1 SSHAT, CDR2 FNYEAQ (reference sequence). This CDR3 contains 15 residues. CDR3 bases: TGTGCTAGCAGCTTTCCCGGGAGCCTAACATACGAGCAGTACTTC. This encodes CASSFPGSLTYEQYF.

The chain employs TRBV10-1 and TRBJ1-1; D remains ambiguous. This CDR3 is 12 amino acids long. CDR1 and CDR2 (germline): WNHNN, SYGVQD (reference sequence). Deletions cut 9 bases from V and 10 bases from J, with 18 bases between. CDR3 bases: TGCGCCAGACCCACAGCGGTGTGCCGAGCTTTCTTT. Its protein is CARPTAVCRAFF.

V gene TRBV5-1 combines with J gene TRBJ2-3; D is undetermined. Germline lookup yields CDR1 SGHRS and CDR2 YFSETQ. The CDR3 has 14 amino acids. V lost 0 bases, J lost 4 bases, and 9 bases lay in between. The CDR3 DNA sequence: TGCGCCAGCAGCTTGGAAGTAGCCCCAGATACGCAGTATTTT. Its protein is CASSLEVAPDTQYF.

This chain connects TRBV30 to TRBJ1-2; no reliable D call. The CDR3 contains 13 residues. V was pared by 7 bases and J by 1 base, with 13 bases between. The germline gives CDR1 GTSNPN, CDR2 SVGIG (reference sequence). The CDR3 region has the DNA TGTGCCTTCGCGGGAGTCGGTAACTATGGCTACACCTTC. This encodes CAFAGVGNYGYTF.

This clone occurred once. The chain carries TRBV19 and TRBJ2-3; D not resolved. The germline V gene encodes CDR1 LNHDA and CDR2 SQIVND (reference sequence). This CDR3 has 13 amino acids. V was cut by 6 bases and J by 0 bases, with 7 bases left in between. The CDR3 coding sequence is TGTGCCAGTAGGGTCGTGAGCACAGATACGCAGTATTTT. Translating gives CASRVVSTDTQYF. Drawing the rest from reference TRBV19 and TRBJ2-3, the complete variable domain is DGGITQSPKYLFRKEGQNVTLSCEQNLNHDAMYWYRQDPGQGLRLIYYSQIVNDFQKGDIAEGYSVSREKKESFPLTVTSAQKNPTAFYLCASRVVSTDTQYFGPGTRLTVL.

The chain links TRBV11-2 to TRBJ2-1; D gene uncertain. Per the germline V gene, CDR1 is SGHAT and CDR2 is FQNNGV. The CDR3 consists of 12 residues. Trimming removed 5 bases at V and 6 bases at J, with 8 bases between. CDR3 nucleotides: TGTGCCAGCAGCCGGACGGTCAATGAGCAGTTCTTC. Protein: CASSRTVNEQFF.

This chain joins TRBV5-1 and TRBJ2-3, with 9 nucleotides matching TRBD2. With 0 bases clipped from V and 0 bases from J, the junction kept 5 bases outside the gene matches. The CDR3 contains 17 residues. Germline-derived CDR1 and CDR2 are SGHRS and YFSETQ. The CDR3 spells CASSLGVLAGSTDTQYF. Written as DNA, the CDR3 is TGCGCCAGCAGCTTGGGCGTGCTAGCGGGGAGCACAGATACGCAGTATTTT.

This chain uses TRBV6-1 with TRBJ2-3, with D maybe TRBD2 (6 bases). Trimming removed 3 bases at V and 2 bases at J, with 9 bases between. The CDR3 consists of 14 residues. From germline, CDR1 is MNHNS and CDR2 SASEGT. Here the CDR3 DNA reads TGTGCCAGCAGTGAGGGACTCTCCACAGATACGCAGTATTTT. Translated, it gives CASSEGLSTDTQYF.

V gene TRBV19 combines with J gene TRBJ2-5; a possible D gene is TRBD2 (5 bases). The CDR3 has 15 amino acids. From germline, CDR1 is LNHDA and CDR2 SQIVND (reference sequence). V was pared by 5 bases and J by 5 bases, with 18 bases between. The CDR3 DNA sequence: TGTGCCAGTAGTCCGCTAGAGGGCCTGAGGGAGACCCAGTACTTC. Amino acid sequence: CASSPLEGLRETQYF.

V gene TRBV2 combines with J gene TRBJ1-6, with a possible D match to TRBD1 (5 bases). With 6 bases removed from V and 4 bases from J, the gap between germline ends came to 16 bases. CDR1 is SNHLY and CDR2 is FYNNEI in the germline V gene. CDR3 length: 16 residues. The CDR3, as DNA: TGTGCCAGCAGATCGGGGAGGGGACGGTATAATTCACCCCTCCACTTT. Residues: CASRSGRGRYNSPLHF.

The rearrangement uses TRBV25-1 and TRBJ1-2; a possible D gene is TRBD1 (6 bases). V was cut by 6 bases and J by 13 bases, with 18 bases left in between. Germline CDR1 reads MGHDK; CDR2 reads SYGVNS. This CDR3 has 12 residues. The CDR3 spells CASRRGAAPITF. CDR3 in DNA: TGTGCCAGCAGGAGGGGGGCAGCACCTATCACCTTC.

This chain links TRBV10-3 with TRBJ1-5, with 7 bases matching TRBD1. This CDR3 has 14 amino acids. Germline-derived CDR1 and CDR2 are ENHRY and SYGVKD. After removal of 10 bases from V and 11 bases from J, the junction contained 17 bases not matched to a gene. As DNA, the CDR3 is TGTGCCACCCTTGACAGGGATTTGAGTAAGACCCAGCATTTT. As protein: CATLDRDLSKTQHF.

V gene TRBV5-1 combines with J gene TRBJ2-5; 9 bases map to TRBD1. V shed 5 bases, J shed 5 bases, and the junction held 1 base outside the gene matches. Germline V gene sequence: CDR1 SGHRS, CDR2 YFSETQ. The CDR3 covers 12 residues. The CDR3 nucleotides read TGCGCCAGCAGGACAGGGGGGGAGACCCAGTACTTC. This encodes CASRTGGETQYF.

The gene calls are TRBV7-8 and TRBJ2-1; D is possibly TRBD1 (5 bases). This CDR3 comprises 14 residues. V was clipped by 6 bases and J by 2 bases, with 11 bases between them. CDR1 SGHVS and CDR2 FQNEAQ come from the germline V gene. The chain's CDR3 is CASSRVGPYNEQFF. DNA for the CDR3: TGTGCCAGCAGTCGAGTGGGGCCCTACAATGAGCAGTTCTTC.

The V gene is TRBV29-1, the J gene TRBJ2-5, with 9 bases that match TRBD1. The CDR3 contains 15 residues. The ends lost 5 bases at V and 5 bases at J; junction bases unmatched: 12. Per the germline V gene, CDR1 is SQVTM and CDR2 is ANQGSEA. CDR3 residues: CSVPAYSDRGETQYF. The CDR3 bases are TGCAGCGTTCCCGCATACTCTGACAGGGGGGAGACCCAGTACTTC.

The chain couples TRBV7-2 to TRBJ2-1; maybe TRBD2 (6 bases). V shed 5 bases and J shed 9 bases, with 11 bases lying between them. The V gene's germline CDR1 is SGHTA and CDR2 FQGNSA. The CDR3 extends over 12 amino acids. CDR3 protein: CASSTYGGEQFF. The CDR3 DNA follows: TGTGCCAGCAGCACCTACGGGGGTGAGCAGTTCTTC.

This clone has just one count. This chain uses TRBV12-5 with TRBJ1-6; TRBD1 is a possible D gene (6 bases). This CDR3 spans 14 amino acids. Between the trimmed V and J ends, which lost 5 bases and 11 bases, there was a span of 16 bases. The germline CDR1 and CDR2 sequences are LGHNT and FRNRAP. As DNA, the CDR3 is TGTGCTAGTGGTCTCGGGACATTGGAGGCACCCCTCCACTTT. Protein product: CASGLGTLEAPLHF.

The chain employs TRBV10-2 and TRBJ2-3; the match to TRBD2 covers 12 bases. Germline V gene data show CDR1 as WSHSY and CDR2 as SAAADI. The ends lost 10 bases at V and 1 base at J; junction bases unmatched: 9. This CDR3 comprises 16 residues. CDR3 residues: CATRRLAGEGTDTQYF. Here the CDR3 DNA reads TGCGCCACCAGGAGACTAGCGGGAGAAGGCACAGATACGCAGTATTTT.

The chain couples TRBV5-5 to TRBJ2-5; D gene uncertain. The CDR3 length is 13 residues. Germline V gives CDR1 SGHKS, CDR2 YYEKEE (reference sequence). The V end was cut by 4 bases, the J end by 2 bases, with 9 bases between. The CDR3, as DNA: TGTGCCAGCAGCAACCCAGGTCAAGAGACCCAGTACTTC. It yields the protein CASSNPGQETQYF.

J is TRBJ2-7 and V is TRBV19; D uncertain. This CDR3 is built from 14 residues. Germline V gene data show CDR1 as LNHDA and CDR2 as SQIVND (reference sequence). V lost 3 bases and J 3 bases, leaving 12 bases between the germline ends. CDR3 DNA sequence: TGTGCCAGTAGTATCCTCGGTGGGAACTACGAGCAGTACTTC. Its protein product is CASSILGGNYEQYF.

Concerning this clone itself: This same CDR3 is encoded by further DNA sequences in the sample. The chain employs TRBV20-1 and TRBJ2-5; D gene ambiguous. The CDR3 spans 10 residues. Germline assignment: CDR1 DFQATT and CDR2 SNEGSKA (reference sequence). The V end lost 3 bases, the J end lost 5 bases, and 4 bases lay between the germline ends. The DNA of the CDR3 is TGCAGTGCTAGTGAGGAGACCCAGTACTTC. Translation: CSASEETQYF.

This clone was detected once. This chain links TRBV6-1 with TRBJ1-2; D perhaps matches TRBD1 (6 bases). Germline CDR1 is MNHNS and CDR2 is SASEGT. This CDR3 is built from 13 residues. Trimming removed 2 bases from V and 8 bases from J, with 12 bases in between. The CDR3 DNA reads TGTGCCAGCAGTGAATGGGGGGGCGCGGGCTACACCTTC. Translation gives CASSEWGGAGYTF.

The chain carries TRBV6-5 and TRBJ1-2; 7 nucleotides line up with TRBD1. Trimming removed 7 bases from V and 4 bases from J; junction bases left unmatched: 12. Looked up from germline, CDR1 is MNHEY and CDR2 is SVGAGI. This CDR3 region has 15 residues. In DNA form, the CDR3 reads TGTGCCAGCAAGGAATCGGGACAGCCGGGCTATGGCTACACCTTC. It codes for CASKESGQPGYGYTF.

V usage is TRBV15 and J usage is TRBJ2-1; D is ambiguous. Germline V lookup: CDR1 LNHNV, CDR2 YYDKDF (reference sequence). The CDR3 covers 14 residues. V was trimmed by 1 base and J by 7 bases, leaving 11 bases between them. The CDR3 is CATSRVWGWNEQFF. The CDR3, as DNA: TGTGCCACCAGCAGAGTTTGGGGTTGGAATGAGCAGTTCTTC.